A single sample gave rise to the 2 T cell receptor beta chains below, sequenced in a study of T-cell reconstitution after alpha-beta-depleted transplantation in children. Researchers prepared the TCRbeta library using unique molecular identifiers, the study reports. TCRdb used MiXCR to reprocess the PCR reads, holding one entry per CDR3 protein. The sample lists approximately 510,000 distinct CDR3 sequences, around 16% occurring once. Material: PBMCs from the stem cell graft donor, obtained from the stem cell graft. These receptors originate from a human donor who donated a stem cell graft to a child with acute lymphoblastic leukemia.

In its sample, this clonotype was seen a few times. The V and J genes are TRBV4-2 and TRBJ2-7; D is possibly TRBD2 (5 bases). Germline CDR1 reads LGHNA; CDR2 reads YNFKEQ. The V end was cut by 1 base, the J end by 3 bases, with 10 bases between. CDR3 length: 14 residues. DNA for the CDR3: TGTGCCAGCAGCCAAGTGCTAGCCCTCTACGAGCAGTACTTC. Translating gives CASSQVLALYEQYF.

CDR3 bases: TGTGCCAGTAGCGGCAGGGGTGGCGAGCAGTACTTC. Translation gives CASSGRGGEQYF. This chain joins TRBV19 and TRBJ2-7; D possibly corresponds to TRBD1 (6 bases). Germline CDR1 is LNHDA and CDR2 is SQIVND (reference sequence). The V end lost 6 bases, the J end lost 6 bases, and 12 bases lay between the germline ends. The CDR3 is 12 amino acids.